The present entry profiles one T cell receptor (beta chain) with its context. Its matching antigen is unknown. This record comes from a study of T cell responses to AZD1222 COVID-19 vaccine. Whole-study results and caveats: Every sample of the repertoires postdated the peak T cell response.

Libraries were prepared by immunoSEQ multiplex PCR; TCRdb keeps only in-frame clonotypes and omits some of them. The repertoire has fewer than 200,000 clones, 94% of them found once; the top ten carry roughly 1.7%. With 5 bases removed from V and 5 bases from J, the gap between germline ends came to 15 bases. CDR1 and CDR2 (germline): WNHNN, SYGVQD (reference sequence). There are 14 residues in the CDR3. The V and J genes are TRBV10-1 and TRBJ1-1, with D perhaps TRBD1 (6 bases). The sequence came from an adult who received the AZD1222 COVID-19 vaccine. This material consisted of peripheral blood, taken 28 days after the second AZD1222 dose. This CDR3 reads CASSRTVSRTEAFF. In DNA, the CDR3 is TGCGCCAGCAGTCGGACAGTTTCTAGGACTGAAGCTTTCTTT.